This TCR beta chain derives from a study of metastatic and nonmetastatic thyroid tumors. Study observations and caveats: Significantly higher TCR beta diversity was reportedly seen in malignant thyroid tumors than benign nodules, in blood and tumor.

This clone was picked up many times. The antigen remains unidentified. The CDR3 sequence is 18 residues long. Losses at the gene ends were 5 bases for V and 3 bases for J; bases not matched to a gene: 16. The germline CDR1 and CDR2 sequences are SGHAT and FQNNGV. There were no patients who had received any treatment before thyroid surgery. With MiXCR, TCRdb reprocessed the PCR reads. The sample records 45,000 or so clones, less than 5% being singletons. The receptor was isolated from a female donor with papillary thyroid cancer or a benign thyroid nodule (not recorded which). Some clones in this sample may be carry-over from other donors' samples. This chain links TRBV11-2 with TRBJ1-5; 7 bases map to TRBD1. The sample consisted of blood. The CDR3 here is CASSTTESGQRLNQPQHF. In nucleotides, the CDR3 is TGTGCCAGCAGCACAACCGAATCGGGACAGCGACTCAATCAGCCCCAGCATTTT.